What follows are 6 T cell receptor beta chains derived from one specimen sequenced in a study of PD-1 blockade in classical Hodgkin lymphoma. Time point denoted: cycle 4 day 1 (C4D1), after 5 to 7 weeks of nivolumab. Relapses following autologous stem cell transplantation were seen in all patients, with brentuximab vedotin exposure varying. The protocol was immunoSEQ multiplex PCR, while the TCRdb copy is restricted to in-frame clones and leaves out a portion. The profile covers roughly 21,000 clones, with roughly 85% appearing a single time and 13% taken by the ten largest. Sequencing used peripheral blood mononuclear cells (PBMCs), obtained before the fourth cycle of nivolumab. These receptors originate from a human donor with classical Hodgkin lymphoma.

By share, this clone ranks as medium-sized. The J gene is TRBJ2-2, the V gene TRBV5-1; D gene unclear. This CDR3 region has 15 residues. Germline V gene lookup returns CDR1 SGHRS and CDR2 YFSETQ. V was cut by 2 bases and J by 6 bases, with 14 bases left in between. CDR3 in DNA: TGCGCCAGCAGCTTTCAAGGGCTGAATGCCGGGGAGCTGTTTTTT. Its protein is CASSFQGLNAGELFF.

V usage is TRBV29-1 and J usage is TRBJ1-1, with a tentative D call TRBD1 (5 bases). Trimming removed 3 bases from V and 3 bases from J, with 20 bases in between. The CDR3 is 16 residues long. Germline V gene data show CDR1 as SQVTM and CDR2 as ANQGSEA. The CDR3 sequence: CSVEKFSGTAYTEAFF. The CDR3 DNA is TGCAGCGTTGAGAAATTTTCCGGGACCGCGTACACTGAAGCTTTCTTT.

The chain has TRBV5-1 and TRBJ2-3; 9 bases are a match to TRBD2. The CDR3 runs to 15 residues. The V gene's germline CDR1 is SGHRS and CDR2 YFSETQ. J was trimmed by 1 base and V by 5 bases; bases with no gene match: 5. The CDR3 DNA reads TGCGCCAGCAGTCTAGCGGGGACACGCACAGATACGCAGTATTTT. Protein product: CASSLAGTRTDTQYF.

The V gene is TRBV5-1, the J gene TRBJ2-5, with D perhaps matching TRBD1 or TRBD2 (6 bases each). The germline V gene encodes CDR1 SGHRS and CDR2 YFSETQ. Trimming cost V 0 bases and J 4 bases, with 13 bases left between them. The CDR3 loop spans 15 amino acids. The CDR3 is CASSLVPGGLETQYF. CDR3 nucleotide sequence: TGCGCCAGCAGCTTGGTGCCCGGGGGCTTAGAGACCCAGTACTTC.

The chain joins TRBV5-1 to TRBJ1-1, with D uncertain. CDR3 length: 15 residues. Trimming took 4 bases from V and 1 from J, leaving 14 bases between them. The germline V gene encodes CDR1 SGHRS and CDR2 YFSETQ. CDR3 sequence reads: CASSNGGQTNTEAFF. The CDR3, as DNA: TGCGCCAGCAGCAATGGAGGGCAGACGAACACTGAAGCTTTCTTT.

V is TRBV7-6 and J is TRBJ2-1; D call uncertain. Trimming took off 1 base at V and 6 bases at J, with 10 bases between the two ends. The CDR3 length is 14 residues. Germline-derived CDR1 and CDR2 are SGHVS and FNYEAQ. The CDR3 DNA reads TGTGCCAGCAGCTTAGTCCCAGCCCCCAATGAGCAGTTCTTC. This sequence encodes CASSLVPAPNEQFF.